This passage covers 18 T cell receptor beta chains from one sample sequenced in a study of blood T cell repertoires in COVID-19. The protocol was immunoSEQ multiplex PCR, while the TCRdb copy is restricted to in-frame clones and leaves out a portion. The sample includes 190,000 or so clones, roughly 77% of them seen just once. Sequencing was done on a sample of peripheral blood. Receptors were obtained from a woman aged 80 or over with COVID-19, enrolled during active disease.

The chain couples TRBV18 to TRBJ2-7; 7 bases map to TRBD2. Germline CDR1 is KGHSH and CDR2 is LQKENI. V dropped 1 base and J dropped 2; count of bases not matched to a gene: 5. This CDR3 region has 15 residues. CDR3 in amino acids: CASSPREGFPYEQYF. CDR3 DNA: TGTGCCAGCTCACCACGGGAGGGATTCCCCTACGAGCAGTACTTC.

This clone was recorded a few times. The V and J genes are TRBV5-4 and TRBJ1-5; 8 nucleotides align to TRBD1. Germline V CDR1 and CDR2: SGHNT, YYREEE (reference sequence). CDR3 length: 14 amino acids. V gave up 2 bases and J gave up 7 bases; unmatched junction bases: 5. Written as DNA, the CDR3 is TGTGCCAGCAGCTTACAGGGGGAGGAGCAGCCCCAGCATTTT. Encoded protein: CASSLQGEEQPQHF.

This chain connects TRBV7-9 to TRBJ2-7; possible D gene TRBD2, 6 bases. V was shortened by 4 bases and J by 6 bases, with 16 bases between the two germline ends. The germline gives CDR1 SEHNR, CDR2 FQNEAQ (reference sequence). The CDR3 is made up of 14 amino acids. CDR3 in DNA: TGTGCCAGCAGCTCGTCCGGGACTCCGGGCGAGCAGTACTTC. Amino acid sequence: CASSSSGTPGEQYF.

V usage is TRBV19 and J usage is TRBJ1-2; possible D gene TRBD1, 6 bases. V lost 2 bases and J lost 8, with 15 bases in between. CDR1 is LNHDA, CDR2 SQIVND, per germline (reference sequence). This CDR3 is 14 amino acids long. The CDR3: CASSIRNRVEGYTF. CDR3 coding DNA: TGTGCCAGTAGTATACGGAACAGGGTTGAAGGCTACACCTTC. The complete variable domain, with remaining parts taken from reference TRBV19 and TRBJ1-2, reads DGGITQSPKYLFRKEGQNVTLSCEQNLNHDAMYWYRQDPGQGLRLIYYSQIVNDFQKGDIAEGYSVSREKKESFPLTVTSAQKNPTAFYLCASSIRNRVEGYTFGSGTRLTVV.

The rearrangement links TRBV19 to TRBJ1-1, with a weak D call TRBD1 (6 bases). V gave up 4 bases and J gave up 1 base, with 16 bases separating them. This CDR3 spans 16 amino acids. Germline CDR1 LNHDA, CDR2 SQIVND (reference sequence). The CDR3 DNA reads TGTGCCAGTAGTACCCCTCCCGACAGGCCGAACACTGAAGCTTTCTTT. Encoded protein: CASSTPPDRPNTEAFF.

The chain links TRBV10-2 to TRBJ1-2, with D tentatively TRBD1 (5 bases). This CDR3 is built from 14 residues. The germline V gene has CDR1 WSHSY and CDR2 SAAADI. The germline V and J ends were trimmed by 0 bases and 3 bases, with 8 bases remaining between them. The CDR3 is CASSESWGDYGYTF. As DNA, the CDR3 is TGCGCCAGCAGTGAGTCGTGGGGGGACTATGGCTACACCTTC.

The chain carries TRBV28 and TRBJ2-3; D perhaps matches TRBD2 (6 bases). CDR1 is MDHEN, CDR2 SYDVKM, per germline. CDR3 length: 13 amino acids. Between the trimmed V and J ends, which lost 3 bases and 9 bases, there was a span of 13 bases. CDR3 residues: CASSLSAGTTQYF. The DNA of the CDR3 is TGTGCCAGCAGTTTGTCTGCGGGAACGACGCAGTATTTT.

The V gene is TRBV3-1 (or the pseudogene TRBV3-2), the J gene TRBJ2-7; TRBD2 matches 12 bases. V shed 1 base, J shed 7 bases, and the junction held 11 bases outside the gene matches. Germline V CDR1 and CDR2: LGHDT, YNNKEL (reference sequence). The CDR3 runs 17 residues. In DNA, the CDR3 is TGTGCCAGCAGCCAAGCGAAAGCTAGCGGGGGGGCTCATGAGCAGTACTTC. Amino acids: CASSQAKASGGAHEQYF.

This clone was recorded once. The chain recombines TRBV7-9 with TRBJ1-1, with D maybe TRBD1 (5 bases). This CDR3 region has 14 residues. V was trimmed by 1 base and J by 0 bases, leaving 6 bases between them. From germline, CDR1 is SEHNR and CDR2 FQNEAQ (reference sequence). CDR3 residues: CASSLVGVNTEAFF. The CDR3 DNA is TGTGCCAGCAGCTTAGTAGGGGTGAACACTGAAGCTTTCTTT.

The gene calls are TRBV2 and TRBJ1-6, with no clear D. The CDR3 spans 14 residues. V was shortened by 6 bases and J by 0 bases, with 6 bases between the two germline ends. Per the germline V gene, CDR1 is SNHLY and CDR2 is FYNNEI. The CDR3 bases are TGTGCCAGCAGCCCGTCCTCCTATAATTCACCCCTCCACTTT. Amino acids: CASSPSSYNSPLHF.

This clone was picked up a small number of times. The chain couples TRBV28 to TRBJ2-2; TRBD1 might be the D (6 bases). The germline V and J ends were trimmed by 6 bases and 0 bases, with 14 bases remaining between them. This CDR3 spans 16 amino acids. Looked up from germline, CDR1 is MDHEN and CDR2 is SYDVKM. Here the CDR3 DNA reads TGTGCCAGCAGCAAAGAGACAGGAACGAACACCGGGGAGCTGTTTTTT. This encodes CASSKETGTNTGELFF.

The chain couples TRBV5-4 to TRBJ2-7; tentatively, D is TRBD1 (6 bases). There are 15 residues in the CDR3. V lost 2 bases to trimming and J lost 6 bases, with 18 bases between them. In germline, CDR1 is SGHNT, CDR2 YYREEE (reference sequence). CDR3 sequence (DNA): TGTGCCAGCAGCTTACAAATCAGGGGTACTCCCGAGCAGTACTTC. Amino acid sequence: CASSLQIRGTPEQYF.

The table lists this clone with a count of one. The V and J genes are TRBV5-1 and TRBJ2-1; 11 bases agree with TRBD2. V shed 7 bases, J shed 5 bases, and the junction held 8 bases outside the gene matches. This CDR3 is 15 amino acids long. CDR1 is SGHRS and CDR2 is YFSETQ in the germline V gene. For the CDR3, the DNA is TGCGCCAGCGCCGGAAAGGGACTAGCGGACAATGAGCAGTTCTTC. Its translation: CASAGKGLADNEQFF.

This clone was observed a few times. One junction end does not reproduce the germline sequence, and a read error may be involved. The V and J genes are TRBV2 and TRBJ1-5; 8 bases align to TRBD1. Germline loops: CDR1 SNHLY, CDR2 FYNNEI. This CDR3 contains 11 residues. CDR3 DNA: TGTGCCAGCAGTGTTACGGGGGACAGGTATTTT. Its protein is CASSVTGDRYF.

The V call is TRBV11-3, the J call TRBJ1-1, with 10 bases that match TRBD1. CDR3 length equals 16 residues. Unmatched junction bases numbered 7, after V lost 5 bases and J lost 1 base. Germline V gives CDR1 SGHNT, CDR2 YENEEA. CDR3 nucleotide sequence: TGTGCCAGCAGCGTACCCGGACAGGGGGGGAACACTGAAGCTTTCTTT. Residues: CASSVPGQGGNTEAFF.

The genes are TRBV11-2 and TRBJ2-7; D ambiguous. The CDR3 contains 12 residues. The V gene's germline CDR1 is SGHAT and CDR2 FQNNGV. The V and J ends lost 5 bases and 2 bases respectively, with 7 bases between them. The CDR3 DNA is TGTGCCAGCAGCCCCAATCCCTACGAGCAGTACTTC. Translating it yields CASSPNPYEQYF.

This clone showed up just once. CDR3 bases: TGCAGTGATCCACAGGGGGCCGGTGAAAAACTGTTTTTT. Its protein product is CSDPQGAGEKLFF. The genes are TRBV29-1 and TRBJ1-4; 9 nucleotides agree with TRBD1. This CDR3 has 13 amino acids. CDR1 SQVTM and CDR2 ANQGSEA come from the germline V gene.

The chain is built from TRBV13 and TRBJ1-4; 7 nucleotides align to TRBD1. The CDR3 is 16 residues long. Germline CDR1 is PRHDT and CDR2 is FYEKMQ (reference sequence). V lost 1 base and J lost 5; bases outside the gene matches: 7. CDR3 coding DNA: TGTGCCAGCAGCTTAGATTTAGGGGGCGCGAATGAAAAACTGTTTTTT. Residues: CASSLDLGGANEKLFF.